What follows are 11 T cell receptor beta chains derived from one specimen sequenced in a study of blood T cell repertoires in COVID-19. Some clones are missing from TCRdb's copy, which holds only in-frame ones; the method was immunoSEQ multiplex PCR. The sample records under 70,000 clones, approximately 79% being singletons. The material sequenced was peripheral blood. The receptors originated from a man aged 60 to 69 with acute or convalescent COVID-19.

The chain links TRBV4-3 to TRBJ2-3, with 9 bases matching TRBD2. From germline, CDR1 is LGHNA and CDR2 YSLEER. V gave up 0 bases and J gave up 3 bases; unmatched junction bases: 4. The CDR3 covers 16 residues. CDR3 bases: TGCGCCAGCAGCCAAGATCTAAGCGGGGGGACAGATACGCAGTATTTT. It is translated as CASSQDLSGGTDTQYF.

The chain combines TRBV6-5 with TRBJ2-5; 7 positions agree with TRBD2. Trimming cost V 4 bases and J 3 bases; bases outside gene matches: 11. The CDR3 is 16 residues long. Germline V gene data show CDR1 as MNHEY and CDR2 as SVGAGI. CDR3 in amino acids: CASSLWTLATEETQYF. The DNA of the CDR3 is TGTGCCAGCAGTTTGTGGACACTAGCGACTGAAGAGACCCAGTACTTC.

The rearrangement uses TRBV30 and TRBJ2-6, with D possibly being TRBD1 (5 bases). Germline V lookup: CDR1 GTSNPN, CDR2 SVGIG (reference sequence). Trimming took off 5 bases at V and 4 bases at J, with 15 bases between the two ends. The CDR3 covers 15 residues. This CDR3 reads CAWRPRGPGANVLTF. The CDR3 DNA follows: TGTGCCTGGCGACCTAGGGGCCCCGGGGCCAACGTCCTGACTTTC.

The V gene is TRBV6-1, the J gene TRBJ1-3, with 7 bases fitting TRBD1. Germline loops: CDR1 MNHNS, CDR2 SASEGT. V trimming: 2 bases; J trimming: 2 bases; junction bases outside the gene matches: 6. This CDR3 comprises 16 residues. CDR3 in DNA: TGTGCCAGCAGTGAATTGACAGGGAGAGCTGGAAACACCATATATTTT. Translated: CASSELTGRAGNTIYF.

This chain's CDR3 is CASSLGTVNYGYTF. As DNA, the CDR3 is TGCGCCAGCAGCTTGGGGACAGTAAACTATGGCTACACCTTC. V and J are TRBV5-1 and TRBJ1-2; D possibly corresponds to TRBD1 (6 bases). V lost 0 bases and J lost 2, with 8 bases in between. Germline assignment: CDR1 SGHRS and CDR2 YFSETQ. CDR3 length equals 14 residues. The full variable domain, with the rest looked up from reference TRBV5-1 and TRBJ1-2, is KAGVTQTPRYLIKTRGQQVTLSCSPISGHRSVSWYQQTPGQGLQFLFEYFSETQRNKGNFPGRFSGRQFSNSRSEMNVSTLELGDSALYLCASSLGTVNYGYTFGSGTRLTVV.

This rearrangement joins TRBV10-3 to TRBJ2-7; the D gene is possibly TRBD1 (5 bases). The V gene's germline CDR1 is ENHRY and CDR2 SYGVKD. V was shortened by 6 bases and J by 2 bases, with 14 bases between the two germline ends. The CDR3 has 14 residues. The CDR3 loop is CAIRQQVLPYEQYF. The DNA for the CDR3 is TGTGCCATCAGACAACAGGTCTTACCCTACGAGCAGTACTTC.

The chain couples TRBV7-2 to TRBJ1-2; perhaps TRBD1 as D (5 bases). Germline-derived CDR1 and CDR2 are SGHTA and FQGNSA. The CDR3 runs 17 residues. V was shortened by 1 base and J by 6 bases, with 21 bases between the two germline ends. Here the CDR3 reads CASSLGRSMTGLDGYTF. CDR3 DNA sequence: TGTGCCAGCAGCTTAGGTCGCTCCATGACGGGACTAGATGGCTACACCTTC. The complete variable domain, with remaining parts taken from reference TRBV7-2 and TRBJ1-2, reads GAGVSQSPSNKVTEKGKDVELRCDPISGHTALYWYRQSLGQGLEFLIYFQGNSAPDKSGLPSDRFSAERTGGSVSTLTIQRTQQEDSAVYLCASSLGRSMTGLDGYTFGSGTRLTVV.

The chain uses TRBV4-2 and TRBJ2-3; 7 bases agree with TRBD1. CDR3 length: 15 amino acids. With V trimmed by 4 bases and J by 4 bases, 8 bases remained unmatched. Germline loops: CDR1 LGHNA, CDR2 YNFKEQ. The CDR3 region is CASSPRQGGADTQYF. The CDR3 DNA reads TGTGCCAGCAGCCCCAGACAGGGCGGAGCAGATACGCAGTATTTT.

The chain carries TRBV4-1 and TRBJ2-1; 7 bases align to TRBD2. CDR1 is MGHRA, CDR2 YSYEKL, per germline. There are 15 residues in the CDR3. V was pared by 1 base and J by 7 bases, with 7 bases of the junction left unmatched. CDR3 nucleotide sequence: TGCGCCAGCAGCCAAGTAGGGCTAGCGGCAAATGAGCAGTTCTTC. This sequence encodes CASSQVGLAANEQFF.

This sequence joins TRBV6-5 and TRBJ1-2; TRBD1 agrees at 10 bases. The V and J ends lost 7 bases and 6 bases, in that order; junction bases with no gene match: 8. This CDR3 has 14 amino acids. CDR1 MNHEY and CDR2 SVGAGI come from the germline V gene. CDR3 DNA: TGTGCCAGCAACGGGGACAGGGGAAAGAATGGCTACACCTTC. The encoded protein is CASNGDRGKNGYTF.

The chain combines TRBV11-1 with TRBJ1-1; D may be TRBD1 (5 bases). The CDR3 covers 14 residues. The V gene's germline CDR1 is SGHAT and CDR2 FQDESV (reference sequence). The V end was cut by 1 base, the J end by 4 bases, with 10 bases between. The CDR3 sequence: CASSLVRVGTEAFF. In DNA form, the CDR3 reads TGTGCCAGCAGCTTAGTCAGGGTGGGCACTGAAGCTTTCTTT.